This T cell receptor (beta chain) was sequenced for a study of CD8 T cells in ankylosing spondylitis. Libraries for TCR beta were made by quantitative 5'-RACE with molecular barcodes. TCRdb reanalysed the 5' RACE reads using MiXCR and keeps one entry per CDR3 protein. The sample lists some 150,000 distinct CDR3 sequences, approximately 44% occurring once. Germline assignment: CDR1 MGHRA and CDR2 YSYEKL. The CDR3 runs to 21 residues. V dropped 0 bases and J dropped 2; count of bases not matched to a gene: 14. This clonotype occurred a few times. Its antigen remains unknown. Points from the study as a whole: Ankylosing spondylitis blood appeared to carry a characteristic TCR beta motif of fewer than 10 highly homologous variants. Disease-linked clones reportedly showed significant enrichment in matched ankylosing spondylitis synovial fluid.

The sequence derives from a male donor with ankylosing spondylitis. The gene calls are TRBV4-1 and TRBJ2-3; 13 bases are a match to TRBD2. Sequenced material: synovial fluid, either unsorted or a sorted T cell fraction (not recorded which). CDR3 DNA: TGCGCCAGCAGCCAAGACCTCCGTGGACTAGCGGGAGTAGTATCCACAGATACGCAGTATTTT. Protein sequence: CASSQDLRGLAGVVSTDTQYF.